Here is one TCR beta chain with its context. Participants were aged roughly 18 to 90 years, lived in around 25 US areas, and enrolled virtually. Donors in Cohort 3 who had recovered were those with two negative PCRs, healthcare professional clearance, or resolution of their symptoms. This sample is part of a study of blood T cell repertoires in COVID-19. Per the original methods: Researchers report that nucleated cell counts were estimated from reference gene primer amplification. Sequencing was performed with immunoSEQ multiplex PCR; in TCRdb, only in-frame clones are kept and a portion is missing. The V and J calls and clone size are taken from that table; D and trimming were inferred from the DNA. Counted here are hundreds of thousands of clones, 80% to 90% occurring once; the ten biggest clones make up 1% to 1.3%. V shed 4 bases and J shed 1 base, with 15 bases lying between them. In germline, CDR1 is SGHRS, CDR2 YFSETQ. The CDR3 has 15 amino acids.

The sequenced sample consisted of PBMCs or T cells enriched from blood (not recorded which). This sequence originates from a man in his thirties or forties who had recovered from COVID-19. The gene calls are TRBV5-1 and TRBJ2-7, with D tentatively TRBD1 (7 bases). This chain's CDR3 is CASSGGTVSSYEQYF. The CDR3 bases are TGCGCCAGCAGCGGCGGGACAGTTTCATCCTACGAGCAGTACTTC.